Each of the 27 T cell receptor beta chains below was sequenced from the same sample in a study of T-cell memory formation after mild COVID-19. A single record per CDR3 protein comes from TCRdb applying MiXCR to the 5' RACE reads. Here the sample spans 300,000 to 400,000 distinct CDR3 sequences, roughly 13% being singletons. The material sequenced was PBMCs or a T cell subset sorted from them (not recorded which). The receptors shown here come from a young man who had mild COVID-19 (a few samples of this study predate the infection). Cell type and time point are not known.

This clonotype was detected only a few times. This rearrangement joins TRBV12-5 to TRBJ2-2; no definite D call. Deletions cut 1 base from V and 6 bases from J, with 6 bases between. Germline V gene sequence: CDR1 LGHNT, CDR2 FRNRAP. The CDR3 is made up of 13 amino acids. The CDR3 DNA follows: TGTGCTAGTGGTTTGGCTCCAGCCGGGGAGCTGTTTTTT. Protein sequence: CASGLAPAGELFF. The variable domain in full, completed from reference TRBV12-5 and TRBJ2-2, reads DARVTQTPRHKVTEMGQEVTMRCQPILGHNTVFWYRQTMMQGLELLAYFRNRAPLDDSGMPKDRFSAEMPDATLATLKIQPSEPRDSAVYFCASGLAPAGELFFGEGSRLTVL.

This chain links TRBV20-1 with TRBJ1-1, with 11 bases identical to TRBD1. The junction had 3 bases not matched to a gene; V was cut back by 0 bases and J by 3 bases. The CDR3 loop spans 15 amino acids. Germline values: CDR1 DFQATT, CDR2 SNEGSKA (reference sequence). The CDR3 nucleotides are TGCAGTGCTAGAGATCGGGACAGGGGGTACACTGAAGCTTTCTTT. It codes for CSARDRDRGYTEAFF.

This clonotype was recorded a few times. The chain carries TRBV5-1 and TRBJ2-1; 7 bases are a match to TRBD2. The junction had 3 bases not matched to a gene; V was cut back by 0 bases and J by 3 bases. Germline loops: CDR1 SGHRS, CDR2 YFSETQ. This CDR3 is built from 15 residues. The CDR3 sequence is CASSLESGDYNEQFF. The CDR3 DNA follows: TGCGCCAGCAGCTTGGAGAGCGGGGACTACAATGAGCAGTTCTTC.

This clonotype has at least ten counts. The chain joins TRBV6-6 to TRBJ2-1; D remains unclear. This CDR3 region has 15 residues. From germline, CDR1 is MNHNY and CDR2 SVGAGI (reference sequence). The ends were cut back, 7 bases at V and 0 bases at J, with 13 bases in the middle. As DNA, the CDR3 is TGTGCCAGCATCTTCGACTTCAACTCCTACAATGAGCAGTTCTTC. Residues: CASIFDFNSYNEQFF.

This clonotype was seen a single time. The CDR3 bases are TGCAGTGCTAGAATTGACCTGAACACTGAAGCTTTCTTT. As protein: CSARIDLNTEAFF. This sequence joins TRBV20-1 and TRBJ1-1; D not certain. The CDR3 extends over 13 amino acids. From germline, CDR1 is DFQATT and CDR2 SNEGSKA (reference sequence). V gave up 2 bases and J gave up 0 bases, with 7 bases separating them.

This sequence joins TRBV11-2 and TRBJ2-7, with 7 bases that match TRBD2. CDR3 length: 15 residues. In germline, CDR1 is SGHAT, CDR2 FQNNGV. V gave up 5 bases and J gave up 5 bases; unmatched junction bases: 12. This chain's CDR3 is CASSLGPAGTNEQYF. In nucleotides, the CDR3 is TGTGCCAGCAGCCTAGGACCAGCGGGGACCAACGAGCAGTACTTC. The whole variable domain, remainder taken from reference TRBV11-2 and TRBJ2-7, is EAGVAQSPRYKIIEKRQSVAFWCNPISGHATLYWYQQILGQGPKLLIQFQNNGVVDDSQLPKDRFSAERLKGVDSTLKIQPAKLEDSAVYLCASSLGPAGTNEQYFGPGTRLTVT.

This clonotype has only a few counts. J is TRBJ2-7 and V is TRBV29-1; D is unresolved. Germline V gene data show CDR1 as SQVTM and CDR2 as ANQGSEA. Trimming left V 5 bases short and J 3 bases short, with 8 bases between. CDR3 length equals 11 residues. The CDR3 loop reads CSVRHRYEQYF. DNA for the CDR3: TGCAGCGTTAGACACCGCTACGAGCAGTACTTC.

The genes are TRBV7-9 and TRBJ2-7; D is unresolved. The germline CDR1 and CDR2 sequences are SEHNR and FQNEAQ (reference sequence). The V and J ends lost 5 bases and 2 bases respectively, with 7 bases between them. The CDR3 length is 12 residues. The CDR3 DNA is TGTGCCAGCAGCCCCGAACCCTACGAGCAGTACTTC. This codes for CASSPEPYEQYF.

The sample holds many counts of this clonotype. The chain carries TRBV14 and TRBJ2-3, with a tentative D call TRBD1 (7 bases). V was trimmed by 4 bases and J by 2 bases, leaving 16 bases between them. The germline CDR1 and CDR2 sequences are SGHDN and FVKESK. CDR3 size: 16 residues. The CDR3 DNA is TGTGCCAGCAGCCCCGCGGGGACAGTCCACACAGATACGCAGTATTTT. Amino acid sequence: CASSPAGTVHTDTQYF.

The V gene is TRBV7-9, the J gene TRBJ2-5; TRBD2 might be the D (6 bases). Trimming removed 4 bases at V and 5 bases at J, with 17 bases between. There are 15 residues in the CDR3. Germline loops: CDR1 SEHNR, CDR2 FQNEAQ (reference sequence). CDR3: CASSWASGSGETQYF. The CDR3 region has the DNA TGTGCCAGCAGCTGGGCAAGCGGGTCGGGGGAGACCCAGTACTTC.

This clonotype was counted a few times. The rearrangement uses TRBV29-1 and TRBJ1-4, with D maybe TRBD1 (6 bases). CDR3 size: 12 residues. Germline V gene lookup returns CDR1 SQVTM and CDR2 ANQGSEA. V lost 5 bases, J lost 10 bases, and 14 bases lay in between. CDR3 sequence (DNA): TGCAGCGTTTTGGGGGCGACGGGAAAACTGTTTTTT. This encodes CSVLGATGKLFF.

This chain connects TRBV7-2 to TRBJ2-5; the match to TRBD2 covers 12 bases. Trimming removed 4 bases from V and 4 bases from J; junction bases left unmatched: 13. Germline V gene data show CDR1 as SGHTA and CDR2 as FQGNSA. This CDR3 is 18 amino acids long. CDR3 amino acids: CASSSGTSGRYFTETQYF. DNA of the CDR3: TGTGCCAGCAGCTCGGGGACTAGCGGGCGTTACTTTACAGAGACCCAGTACTTC.

A few counts support this clonotype. V usage is TRBV6-5 and J usage is TRBJ1-2; no definite D call. Germline lookup yields CDR1 MNHEY and CDR2 SVGAGI. The V end was cut by 2 bases, the J end by 4 bases, with 8 bases between. CDR3 length: 13 residues. The CDR3 loop is CASSYRSAYGYTF. The DNA of the CDR3 is TGTGCCAGCAGTTACCGTTCTGCCTATGGCTACACCTTC.

The chain links TRBV12-3 or TRBV12-4 to TRBJ1-2; D ambiguous. The V gene lost 8 bases and the J gene lost 8 bases, with 9 bases spanning the gap. The length of the CDR3 is 10 residues. CDR3 coding DNA: TGTGCCAGCGGGGTAGGGGGCTACACCTTC. Protein product: CASGVGGYTF.

This clonotype was recorded a few times. The CDR3 here is CASPGANTGELFF. The CDR3 nucleotides are TGTGCCTCGCCAGGGGCGAACACCGGGGAGCTGTTTTTT. This rearrangement joins TRBV5-4 to TRBJ2-2; D may be TRBD1 (6 bases). CDR1 and CDR2 from the germline V gene are SGHNT and YYREEE (reference sequence). The CDR3 is made up of 13 amino acids. Trimming pared 10 bases from V and 0 bases from J, leaving 10 bases between.

This clonotype appeared a few times. The chain joins TRBV2 to TRBJ2-1; TRBD2 matches at 9 bases. The CDR3 is 15 amino acids. V was pared by 4 bases and J by 7 bases, with 8 bases of the junction left unmatched. Germline values: CDR1 SNHLY, CDR2 FYNNEI. The CDR3: CASSVERGVGNEQFF. DNA of the CDR3: TGTGCCAGCAGTGTCGAGCGGGGGGTGGGTAATGAGCAGTTCTTC.

This clonotype was counted between two and nine times. The V call is TRBV10-2, the J call TRBJ2-2; perhaps D is TRBD1 or TRBD2 (5 bases each). CDR1 WSHSY and CDR2 SAAADI come from the germline V gene. V lost 0 bases and J 4 bases, leaving 12 bases between the germline ends. This CDR3 region has 16 residues. The CDR3 sequence: CASSESMGVVTGELFF. CDR3 in DNA: TGCGCCAGCAGTGAGTCGATGGGGGTTGTCACCGGGGAGCTGTTTTTT.

In this sample, this clonotype turned up many times. V is TRBV7-2 and J is TRBJ2-4; D unclear. Germline V gene sequence: CDR1 SGHTA, CDR2 FQGNSA. CDR3 size: 14 residues. V lost 1 base and J 0 bases, leaving 4 bases between the germline ends. DNA of the CDR3: TGTGCCAGCAGCTTAGGAATAGCCAAAAACATTCAGTACTTC. Its protein is CASSLGIAKNIQYF.

The chain couples TRBV10-3 to TRBJ2-7; TRBD1 matches 8 bases. Per the germline V gene, CDR1 is ENHRY and CDR2 is SYGVKD. This CDR3 spans 12 amino acids. V shed 8 bases, J shed 5 bases, and the junction held 5 bases outside the gene matches. CDR3 loop: CAIGWTGHEQYF. As DNA, the CDR3 is TGTGCCATCGGCTGGACAGGGCACGAGCAGTACTTC.

J is TRBJ2-7 and V is TRBV28; possibly TRBD1 for D (6 bases). CDR3 length: 13 amino acids. Trimming removed 5 bases from V and 6 bases from J, with 14 bases in between. Germline CDR1 is MDHEN and CDR2 is SYDVKM. The CDR3 protein is CASSLTGRSEQYV. The CDR3 DNA follows: TGTGCCAGCAGTCTTACAGGGCGCTCCGAGCAGTACGTC.

This clonotype was counted a few times. The chain carries TRBV12-3 or TRBV12-4 and TRBJ1-5; D unresolved. This CDR3 is built from 12 residues. V shed 4 bases and J shed 7 bases, with 8 bases lying between them. The CDR3 region is CASSYVKQPQHF. CDR3 in DNA: TGTGCCAGCAGTTACGTCAAACAGCCCCAGCATTTT.

The sample holds a few counts of this clonotype. This chain joins TRBV27 and TRBJ2-5; a weak D match, TRBD2 (5 bases). Germline values: CDR1 MNHEY, CDR2 SMNVEV (reference sequence). The V end lost 8 bases, the J end lost 5 bases, and 18 bases lay between the germline ends. This CDR3 has 14 amino acids. CDR3 amino acids: CASGLMVGGETQYF. As DNA, the CDR3 is TGTGCCAGCGGACTTATGGTCGGCGGGGAGACCCAGTACTTC.

This clonotype occurred a few times. The chain recombines TRBV12-3 or TRBV12-4 with TRBJ2-3, with 9 bases aligning to TRBD2. The CDR3 is made up of 18 amino acids. With 1 base clipped from V and 2 bases from J, the junction kept 10 bases outside the gene matches. The CDR3 nucleotides are TGTGCCAGCAGTTTAGGGCCCTGGGAGCGGGGGGACACAGATACGCAGTATTTT. Translating gives CASSLGPWERGDTDTQYF.

This clonotype was picked up a small number of times. The chain couples TRBV11-2 to TRBJ2-1, with D possibly matching TRBD2 (6 bases). This CDR3 contains 14 residues. The V gene's germline CDR1 is SGHAT and CDR2 FQNNGV. The V end lost 1 base, the J end lost 9 bases, and 13 bases lay between the germline ends. The CDR3 sequence is CASSLVRGPGEQFF. In nucleotides, the CDR3 is TGTGCCAGCAGCTTAGTGCGGGGCCCCGGTGAGCAGTTCTTC. The variable domain in full, with the rest retrieved from reference TRBV11-2 and TRBJ2-1, is EAGVAQSPRYKIIEKRQSVAFWCNPISGHATLYWYQQILGQGPKLLIQFQNNGVVDDSQLPKDRFSAERLKGVDSTLKIQPAKLEDSAVYLCASSLVRGPGEQFFGPGTRLTVL.

This clonotype was seen more than once but under ten times. The chain joins TRBV6-2 or TRBV6-3 to TRBJ2-7; D is perhaps TRBD1 (6 bases). V gave up 0 bases and J gave up 4 bases, with 10 bases separating them. The length of the CDR3 is 14 residues. From germline, CDR1 is MNHEY and CDR2 SVGEGT. The CDR3 coding sequence is TGTGCCAGCAGTTACTCGGACAGTTTATACGAGCAGTACTTC. This encodes CASSYSDSLYEQYF.

This clonotype was seen only a few times. The V call is TRBV7-9, the J call TRBJ2-1; TRBD2 matches 7 bases. There are 11 residues in the CDR3. Germline CDR1 is SEHNR and CDR2 is FQNEAQ (reference sequence). V lost 6 bases, J lost 10 bases, and 3 bases stayed unmatched. The chain's CDR3 is CASRSGVEQFF. In DNA, the CDR3 is TGTGCCAGCAGGAGCGGGGTAGAGCAGTTCTTC. The complete variable domain, with remaining parts taken from reference TRBV7-9 and TRBJ2-1, reads DTGVSQNPRHKITKRGQNVTFRCDPISEHNRLYWYRQTLGQGPEFLTYFQNEAQLEKSRLLSDRFSAERPKGSFSTLEIQRTEQGDSAMYLCASRSGVEQFFGPGTRLTVL.

The chain links TRBV12-3 or TRBV12-4 to TRBJ1-1; 9 nucleotides align to TRBD1. This CDR3 is 14 amino acids long. The trim removed 6 bases at V and 4 bases at J, leaving 6 bases unmatched. CDR3 DNA sequence: TGTGCCAGCAGGAACAGGGGGCATTCCACTGAAGCTTTCTTT. Encoded protein: CASRNRGHSTEAFF.